This entry lists 32 T cell receptor beta chains sequenced from one sample in a study of blood T cell repertoires in COVID-19. Repertoires were generated with immunoSEQ multiplex PCR, while TCRdb's copy carries only in-frame clones and drops some. The profile shows about 190,000 clones, approximately 86% of them singletons. The source material was peripheral blood. These receptors were taken from a man aged 65-85 years with active or convalescent COVID-19.

This clone occurred once. V usage is TRBV19 and J usage is TRBJ1-1, with D hard to call. This CDR3 has 16 residues. CDR1 is LNHDA and CDR2 is SQIVND in the germline V gene (reference sequence). The ends were cut back, 0 bases at V and 2 bases at J, with 13 bases in the middle. Written as DNA, the CDR3 is TGTGCCAGTAGTATAGATTTTCGGGTCCTTAACACTGAAGCTTTCTTT. Its protein is CASSIDFRVLNTEAFF.

The chain joins TRBV4-3 to TRBJ1-1; 10 nucleotides agree with TRBD1. V lost 2 bases to trimming and J lost 0 bases; unmatched junction nucleotides: 3. This CDR3 contains 16 residues. In germline, CDR1 is LGHNA, CDR2 YSLEER. The chain's CDR3 is CASSQWDRGMNTEAFF. CDR3 coding DNA: TGCGCCAGCAGCCAATGGGACAGGGGCATGAACACTGAAGCTTTCTTT.

The rearrangement uses TRBV19 and TRBJ1-4; D is unresolved. CDR3 length equals 12 residues. The germline CDR1 and CDR2 sequences are LNHDA and SQIVND (reference sequence). The CDR3 nucleotides read TGTGCTCGCGGAGCAACTAATGAAAAACTGTTTTTT. Translated: CARGATNEKLFF.

The chain is built from TRBV18 and TRBJ1-4; 9 nucleotides align to TRBD1. The germline CDR1 and CDR2 sequences are KGHSH and LQKENI. The CDR3 is made up of 15 amino acids. V shed 2 bases and J 8 bases; nucleotides not matched to a gene: 6. DNA of the CDR3: TGTGCCAGCTCACCAGTGGGACAGGGAAGAGAAAAACTGTTTTTT. It encodes CASSPVGQGREKLFF.

The genes are TRBV24-1 and TRBJ2-2, with 8 bases matching TRBD1. The J segment lost 4 bases and the V segment lost 4 bases, leaving 7 bases of the junction unmatched. Germline V gene sequence: CDR1 KGHDR, CDR2 SFDVKD. The CDR3 consists of 16 residues. For the CDR3, the DNA is TGTGCCACCAGTGACCCTGACAGGGGCCTCACCGGGGAGCTGTTTTTT. Protein: CATSDPDRGLTGELFF.

A single count supports this clone. CDR3 sequence reads: CASEGALGTQYF. The CDR3 DNA reads as TGCGCCAGCGAGGGGGCCCTCGGTACGCAGTATTTT. The chain recombines TRBV5-1 with TRBJ2-3; 7 bases align to TRBD1. CDR3 length equals 12 residues. Germline-derived CDR1 and CDR2 are SGHRS and YFSETQ. With V trimmed by 7 bases and J by 8 bases, 7 bases remained unmatched.

The chain links TRBV18 to TRBJ1-2, with a possible D match to TRBD1 (6 bases). Germline V gene lookup returns CDR1 KGHSH and CDR2 LQKENI. There are 13 residues in the CDR3. The ends were cut back, 6 bases at V and 2 bases at J, with 10 bases in the middle. For the CDR3, the DNA is TGTGCCAGCTCGCCTACAGGGAACTATGGCTACACCTTC. This translates into CASSPTGNYGYTF.

This rearrangement joins TRBV5-1 to TRBJ1-2, with 8 bases that match TRBD1. Germline V CDR1 and CDR2: SGHRS, YFSETQ. Losses at the gene ends were 4 bases for V and 1 base for J; bases not matched to a gene: 6. The CDR3 consists of 15 residues. DNA for the CDR3: TGCGCCAGCAGCGACTACAGGGGGTTTAACTATGGCTACACCTTC. Translating it yields CASSDYRGFNYGYTF.

This chain links TRBV21-1 with TRBJ1-3. TRBV21-1 is tagged as a pseudogene. The CDR3 sequence is 17 residues long. Here the CDR3 reads CASSKGDPEDSGNTIYF. The CDR3 nucleotides read TGTGCCAGCAGCAAAGGCGATCCAGAGGACTCTGGAAACACCATATATTTT.

The chain links TRBV24-1 to TRBJ2-1; 11 positions match TRBD2. This CDR3 spans 16 amino acids. Germline loops: CDR1 KGHDR, CDR2 SFDVKD. The V and J ends lost 2 bases and 5 bases, in that order; junction bases with no gene match: 4. As DNA, the CDR3 is TGTGCCACCAGTGATTCTCTAGCGGGAGGTCACAATGAGCAGTTCTTC. It is translated as CATSDSLAGGHNEQFF.

The sample holds one count of this clone. V usage is TRBV7-2 and J usage is TRBJ2-2, with TRBD2 matching over 10 bases. This CDR3 spans 18 amino acids. Germline assignment: CDR1 SGHTA and CDR2 FQGNSA. Germline trimming cut 4 bases from V and 0 bases from J; bases unmatched to any gene: 8. As DNA, the CDR3 is TGTGCCAGCAGCTGGCGGCCTAGCGGGGGCGCGAACACCGGGGAGCTGTTTTTT. Its protein product is CASSWRPSGGANTGELFF.

This chain connects TRBV19 to TRBJ2-1, with 9 bases matching TRBD2. Germline V CDR1 and CDR2: LNHDA, SQIVND (reference sequence). This CDR3 is 15 amino acids long. V lost 5 bases to trimming and J lost 12 bases; unmatched junction nucleotides: 14. For the CDR3, the DNA is TGTGCCAGTAGTCCCCGCCAGCGGGGGGCTGTATCGCAGTTCTTC. Translation: CASSPRQRGAVSQFF.

V is TRBV7-2 and J is TRBJ1-3; 7 bases fit TRBD1. In germline, CDR1 is SGHTA, CDR2 FQGNSA. V lost 1 base and J lost 4; bases outside the gene matches: 7. The CDR3 has 16 amino acids. CDR3 DNA: TGTGCCAGCAGCTTAGAGGTGACAGGGCGAGGAAACACCATATATTTT. Its protein is CASSLEVTGRGNTIYF.

V is TRBV19 and J is TRBJ2-2; D perhaps matches TRBD1 (5 bases). Trimming pared 3 bases from V and 6 bases from J, leaving 8 bases between. This CDR3 is 13 amino acids long. Germline CDR1 is LNHDA and CDR2 is SQIVND (reference sequence). CDR3 nucleotide sequence: TGTGCCAGTAGTATCCCGACAGCCGGGGAGCTGTTTTTT. Translating gives CASSIPTAGELFF.

The chain has TRBV6-5 and TRBJ2-7; TRBD2 agrees at 9 bases. The V segment lost 10 bases and the J segment 1 base; nucleotides outside the gene matches: 8. Germline lookup yields CDR1 MNHEY and CDR2 SVGAGI. This CDR3 region has 14 residues. The CDR3 loop reads CATRPGLASYEQYF. CDR3 nucleotide sequence: TGTGCCACTAGACCGGGACTAGCATCCTACGAGCAGTACTTC.

The chain uses TRBV3-1 (or the pseudogene TRBV3-2) and TRBJ1-6; D is perhaps TRBD1 (5 bases). Germline V gives CDR1 LGHDT, CDR2 YNNKEL (reference sequence). The CDR3 sequence is 14 residues long. V was cut by 1 base and J by 10 bases, with 11 bases left in between. The CDR3 reads CASSQVSGLSPLHF. The CDR3 DNA reads TGTGCCAGCAGCCAAGTGTCAGGGTTGTCACCCCTCCACTTT.

This CDR3 is CASSLGEYWSATNEKLFF. DNA for the CDR3: TGTGCCAGCAGCTTAGGGGAGTACTGGTCCGCAACTAATGAAAAACTGTTTTTT. The chain is built from TRBV7-9 and TRBJ1-4; D remains unclear. V gave up 1 base and J gave up 0 bases, with 15 bases separating them. Germline-derived CDR1 and CDR2 are SEHNR and FQNEAQ (reference sequence). The CDR3 consists of 18 residues.

J is TRBJ2-5 and V is TRBV15; TRBD2 aligns across 11 bases. The germline V gene encodes CDR1 LNHNV and CDR2 YYDKDF (reference sequence). The CDR3 runs to 16 residues. With V trimmed by 2 bases and J by 3 bases, 5 bases remained unmatched. CDR3: CATSRNSGGAEETQYF. DNA for the CDR3: TGTGCCACCAGCAGAAATAGCGGGGGGGCGGAAGAGACCCAGTACTTC.

Here the CDR3 DNA reads TGTGCCAGCAGTCCCCAGGCCATCACCTACGAGCAGTACTTC. Its protein product is CASSPQAITYEQYF. The genes are TRBV6-5 and TRBJ2-7; D uncertain. The CDR3 covers 14 residues. V was cut by 5 bases and J by 2 bases, with 13 bases left in between. Germline-derived CDR1 and CDR2 are MNHEY and SVGAGI.

The genes are TRBV28 and TRBJ1-6; a weak D match, TRBD1 (5 bases). Germline CDR1 reads MDHEN; CDR2 reads SYDVKM. V was trimmed by 10 bases and J by 7 bases, leaving 11 bases between them. The CDR3 runs to 12 residues. The CDR3 DNA sequence: TGTGCCACGACAGTGAACAATTCACCCCTCCACTTT. It codes for CATTVNNSPLHF.

The rearrangement uses TRBV10-3 and TRBJ2-3; TRBD1 might be the D (6 bases). Looked up from germline, CDR1 is ENHRY and CDR2 is SYGVKD. Trimming cost V 6 bases and J 3 bases, with 19 bases left between them. The CDR3 covers 16 residues. The CDR3 sequence is CAISPGQTISTDTQYF. In DNA form, the CDR3 reads TGTGCCATCAGCCCCGGACAGACGATAAGTACAGATACGCAGTATTTT.

V usage is TRBV7-2 and J usage is TRBJ2-1; the D gene is possibly TRBD1 (6 bases). Germline CDR1 reads SGHTA; CDR2 reads FQGNSA. The CDR3 spans 15 residues. V lost 6 bases and J lost 0, with 12 bases in between. In nucleotides, the CDR3 is TGTGCCAGCAGTCGACAGGCGAGCTCCTACAATGAGCAGTTCTTC. Amino acid sequence: CASSRQASSYNEQFF.

The V and J genes are TRBV12-3 or TRBV12-4 and TRBJ2-3; D not certain. V shed 6 bases and J shed 2 bases, with 3 bases lying between them. CDR3 length: 11 residues. CDR3 residues: CASSITDTQYF. CDR3 nucleotides: TGTGCCAGCAGCATCACAGATACGCAGTATTTT.

This clone turned up a few times. The rearrangement joins TRBV5-4 to TRBJ1-4; 8 bases agree with TRBD1. Per germline, CDR1 SGHNT and CDR2 YYREEE (reference sequence). Losses at the gene ends were 2 bases for V and 5 bases for J; bases not matched to a gene: 2. The CDR3 contains 14 residues. The CDR3 nucleotides are TGTGCCAGCAGCTTCGGGGACAGGAATGAAAAACTGTTTTTT. Residues: CASSFGDRNEKLFF.

The gene calls are TRBV5-1 and TRBJ2-2; 11 nucleotides match TRBD1. Germline V gives CDR1 SGHRS, CDR2 YFSETQ. With V trimmed by 4 bases and J by 4 bases, 3 bases remained unmatched. The CDR3 runs 15 residues. Here the CDR3 reads CASSEGTGGTGELFF. CDR3 in DNA: TGCGCCAGCAGCGAAGGGACAGGGGGCACCGGGGAGCTGTTTTTT.

CDR3 coding DNA: TGTGCCTACGGCGCTCGGGGGACGGTAATCCAAGAGACCCAGTACTTC. Protein sequence: CAYGARGTVIQETQYF. V gene TRBV30 combines with J gene TRBJ2-5; TRBD2 is a possible D gene (6 bases). V dropped 7 bases and J dropped 1 base, with 22 bases sitting between them. The length of the CDR3 is 16 residues. In germline, CDR1 is GTSNPN, CDR2 SVGIG (reference sequence).

The rearrangement links TRBV6-2 or TRBV6-3 to TRBJ2-7; 13 bases agree with TRBD2. The V gene's germline CDR1 is MNHEY and CDR2 SVGEGT. V lost 3 bases to trimming and J lost 5 bases; unmatched junction nucleotides: 4. The CDR3 sequence is 15 residues long. DNA of the CDR3: TGTGCCAGCAGTTATCGACTAGCGGGGGGCCACGAGCAGTACTTC. It is translated as CASSYRLAGGHEQYF.

The rearrangement joins TRBV19 to TRBJ1-5; 9 bases are shared with TRBD1. Germline V CDR1 and CDR2: LNHDA, SQIVND (reference sequence). V shed 4 bases and J 1 base; nucleotides not matched to a gene: 5. The CDR3 contains 16 residues. The CDR3 nucleotides are TGTGCCAGTAGTACACAGGGGGCCGGGAGCAATCAGCCCCAGCATTTT. It codes for CASSTQGAGSNQPQHF.

This clone was seen only a few times. This chain uses TRBV10-3 with TRBJ2-3; tentatively, D is TRBD2 (5 bases). Trimming stripped 5 bases from V and 5 bases from J, with 14 bases between. CDR1 ENHRY and CDR2 SYGVKD come from the germline V gene. CDR3 length: 14 amino acids. Here the CDR3 reads CAISPGIGGDTQYF. CDR3 nucleotide sequence: TGTGCCATCAGTCCCGGGATTGGCGGAGATACGCAGTATTTT.

The DNA for the CDR3 is TGTGCCAGCAGTGGGACAGGGGGCGGCAACGAGCAGTACTTC. As protein: CASSGTGGGNEQYF. The rearrangement uses TRBV2 and TRBJ2-7; 11 bases are shared with TRBD1. The CDR3 covers 14 residues. With V trimmed by 4 bases and J by 5 bases, 4 bases remained unmatched. Germline V gene sequence: CDR1 SNHLY, CDR2 FYNNEI.

The chain carries TRBV11-2 and TRBJ1-4; D call uncertain. The CDR3 contains 15 residues. The germline V and J ends were trimmed by 1 base and 4 bases, with 10 bases remaining between them. Germline V gives CDR1 SGHAT, CDR2 FQNNGV. CDR3 sequence reads: CASSLVGGGNEKLFF. CDR3 bases: TGTGCCAGCAGCTTAGTTGGCGGTGGTAATGAAAAACTGTTTTTT.

This clone has only one observation. This chain connects TRBV7-9 to TRBJ1-2, with D possibly TRBD1 on 5 matching bases. Germline CDR1 SEHNR, CDR2 FQNEAQ (reference sequence). V was clipped by 5 bases and J by 2 bases, with 12 bases between them. The CDR3 is 14 amino acids. The CDR3 coding sequence is TGTGCCAGCAGCCCCAGGACACCAAACTATGGCTACACCTTC. Translated: CASSPRTPNYGYTF.